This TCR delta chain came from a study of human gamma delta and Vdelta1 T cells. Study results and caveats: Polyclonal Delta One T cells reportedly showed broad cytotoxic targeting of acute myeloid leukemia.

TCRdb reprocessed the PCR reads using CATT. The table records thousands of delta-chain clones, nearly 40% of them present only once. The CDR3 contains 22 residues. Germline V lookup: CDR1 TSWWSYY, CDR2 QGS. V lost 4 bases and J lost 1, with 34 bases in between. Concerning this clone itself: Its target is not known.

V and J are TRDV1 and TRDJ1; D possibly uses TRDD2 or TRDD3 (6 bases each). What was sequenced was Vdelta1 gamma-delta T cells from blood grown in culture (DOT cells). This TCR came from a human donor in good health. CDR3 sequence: CALGVFPAFPNDLGDGTDKLIF. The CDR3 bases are TGTGCTCTTGGGGTTTTCCCGGCCTTCCCAAACGATCTAGGGGATGGCACCGATAAACTCATCTTT.